A selection of T cell receptor beta chains follows, all from one sample in a study of identical twins. TCRdb called the 5' RACE reads again in MiXCR, with one record for every CDR3 protein. Of 310,000 or so distinct CDR3 sequences detected, roughly 8.6% appear once; the ten largest clones hold around 2.1%. The data were also submitted as part of a second study, on yellow fever vaccine responses in identical twins.

Material: memory (CD45RO+) T cells sorted from blood. The source is a woman under 30 in good health. Both conserved end residues are part of each CDR3. The D gene is left open where the match is weak. Clone size is stated in some rows and not others, as once, few, many or a class when expanded.

15	TRBV5-6	.	TRBJ2-1	.	CASSLRPGSYNEQFF	TGTGCCAGCAGCTTGAGGCCTGGGTCCTACAATGAGCAGTTCTTC
15	TRBV9	few	TRBJ2-1	TRBD2	CASSVQTSGYNEQFF	TGTGCCAGCAGCGTCCAGACTAGCGGGTACAATGAGCAGTTCTTC
18	TRBV4-1	.	TRBJ2-7	TRBD2	CASSQEEARVAGAYEQYF	TGCGCCAGCAGCCAAGAAGAAGCCCGGGTAGCGGGAGCCTACGAGCAGTACTTC
14	TRBV20-1	.	TRBJ1-3	TRBD1	CSATGTGTGNTIYF	TGCAGTGCTACAGGGACAGGGACAGGAAACACCATATATTTT
13	TRBV14	many	TRBJ2-3	.	CASSQVGTDTQYF	TGTGCCAGCAGCCAAGTGGGGACAGATACGCAGTATTTT
14	TRBV10-3	few	TRBJ2-3	TRBD2	CAIRGGGVTDTQYF	TGTGCCATCCGGGGCGGGGGGGTCACAGATACGCAGTATTTT
14	TRBV5-1	.	TRBJ2-5	TRBD1	CASSFGQGRETQYF	TGCGCCAGCAGCTTCGGACAGGGGAGGGAGACCCAGTACTTC
16	TRBV11-2	many	TRBJ2-5	TRBD1	CASSLDRGQGAETQYF	TGTGCCAGCAGCTTAGATAGGGGCCAGGGGGCAGAGACCCAGTACTTC
16	TRBV14	many	TRBJ2-2	TRBD2	CASSQASGRVTGELFF	TGTGCCAGCAGCCAAGCTAGCGGGAGGGTCACCGGGGAGCTGTTTTTT
13	TRBV10-3	.	TRBJ2-7	TRBD2	CAIRGGTHGEQYF	TGTGCCATCAGGGGAGGGACCCATGGGGAGCAGTACTTC
13	TRBV12-3/TRBV12-4	many	TRBJ1-1	.	CASSLGAGTEAFF	TGTGCCAGCAGTTTAGGGGCTGGGACTGAAGCTTTCTTT
13	TRBV7-6	few	TRBJ1-1	.	CASREWGDAEAFF	TGTGCCAGCAGGGAGTGGGGGGATGCTGAAGCTTTCTTT
15	TRBV10-1	many	TRBJ2-3	TRBD2	CASTRTSGFTDTQYF	TGCGCCAGCACCCGGACTAGCGGGTTCACAGATACGCAGTATTTT
16	TRBV12-3/TRBV12-4	.	TRBJ2-2	.	CASSWDTSRGTGELFF	TGTGCCAGCAGCTGGGACACCTCACGTGGCACCGGGGAGCTGTTTTTT
16	TRBV6-5	many	TRBJ2-1	.	CASSYPAGLSYNEQFF	TGTGCCAGCAGTTACCCGGCAGGCCTCTCCTACAATGAGCAGTTCTTC
14	TRBV20-1	.	TRBJ2-3	TRBD1	CSASDTGGSDTQYF	TGCAGTGCCAGTGACACAGGGGGCTCAGATACGCAGTATTTT
16	TRBV3-1	many	TRBJ2-1	.	CASSQAPVSSYNEQFF	TGTGCCAGCAGCCAAGCCCCCGTTAGCTCCTACAATGAGCAGTTCTTC
15	TRBV2	.	TRBJ2-1	.	CASSEAGLLYNEQFF	TGTGCCAGCAGTGAAGCGGGACTGCTCTACAATGAGCAGTTCTTC
12	TRBV3-1	many	TRBJ2-1	.	CASSHGRNEQFF	TGTGCCAGCAGCCATGGTAGGAATGAGCAGTTCTTC
14	TRBV7-8	.	TRBJ1-2	.	CASSLGRTDYGYTF	TGTGCCAGCAGCTTAGGAAGGACGGACTATGGCTACACCTTC
18	TRBV2	few	TRBJ2-5	TRBD2	CASSEGLAGGMYQETQYF	TGTGCCAGCAGTGAAGGACTAGCGGGGGGGATGTACCAAGAGACCCAGTACTTC
15	TRBV28	many	TRBJ1-5	TRBD1	CASKRRDRLVSSQHF	TGTGCCAGCAAACGAAGGGACAGACTTGTTTCGTCCCAGCATTTT
16	TRBV7-9	few	TRBJ2-1	.	CASSPDGGRPYNEQFF	TGTGCCAGCAGCCCGGACGGTGGGCGGCCCTACAATGAGCAGTTCTTC
15	TRBV19	few	TRBJ1-5	TRBD1	CASTEGGGSNQPQHF	TGTGCCAGTACCGAGGGAGGGGGCAGCAATCAGCCCCAGCATTTT
17	TRBV5-6	.	TRBJ1-1	.	CASSSDPDRAGNTEAFF	TGTGCCAGCAGCTCCGACCCTGACAGAGCGGGGAACACTGAAGCTTTCTTT
18	TRBV11-2	few	TRBJ2-5	TRBD2	CASSLEFTSGTISRSQYF	TGTGCCAGCAGCTTAGAATTTACTAGCGGGACGATCAGTCGGTCCCAGTACTTC
15	TRBV15	many	TRBJ2-2	.	CATSSGGLGTGELFF	TGTGCCACCAGCAGCGGGGGCTTGGGGACCGGGGAGCTGTTTTTT
13	TRBV3-1	many	TRBJ2-1	.	CASSQLTYNEQFF	TGTGCCAGCAGCCAACTGACTTACAATGAGCAGTTCTTC
14	TRBV12-3/TRBV12-4	few	TRBJ1-2	.	CASSLIGTNYGYTF	TGTGCCAGCAGTTTAATCGGCACCAACTATGGCTACACCTTC
14	TRBV20-1	.	TRBJ1-1	TRBD1	CSARDRGSSTEAFF	TGCAGTGCTAGGGACAGGGGATCGAGCACTGAAGCTTTCTTT
14	TRBV19	few	TRBJ2-1	.	CASTLSSSYNEQFF	TGTGCCAGTACGTTATCCAGCTCCTACAATGAGCAGTTCTTC
15	TRBV20-1	many	TRBJ2-1	TRBD2	CSAGRTSGGVNEQFF	TGCAGTGCTGGAAGGACTAGCGGGGGAGTCAATGAGCAGTTCTTC
13	TRBV12-5	.	TRBJ2-1	.	CASGLWSDNEQFF	TGTGCTAGTGGTTTGTGGAGTGACAATGAGCAGTTCTTC
13	TRBV7-2	few	TRBJ1-5	.	CASSAKGGGPQHF	TGTGCCAGCAGCGCCAAGGGGGGTGGGCCCCAGCATTTT
14	TRBV18	few	TRBJ2-3	.	CASSPRTVTDTQYF	TGTGCCAGCTCACCTAGGACAGTCACAGATACGCAGTATTTT
16	TRBV20-1	.	TRBJ2-2	TRBD2	CSAWGGAGVGTGELFF	TGCAGTGCTTGGGGTGGAGCGGGAGTTGGGACCGGGGAGCTGTTTTTT
11	TRBV20-1	many	TRBJ2-1	.	CSAQLRNEQFF	TGCAGTGCCCAATTGAGGAATGAGCAGTTCTTC
12	TRBV6-2/TRBV6-3	.	TRBJ2-3	.	CASSYRTDTQYF	TGTGCCAGCAGTTACCGGACAGATACGCAGTATTTT
15	TRBV20-1	.	TRBJ2-6	.	CSAPRSRTGANVLTF	TGCAGTGCTCCCCGTAGTCGTACTGGGGCCAACGTCCTGACTTTC
16	TRBV6-1	few	TRBJ2-2	.	CASSGWQEVNTGELFF	TGTGCCAGCAGTGGGTGGCAGGAGGTGAACACCGGGGAGCTGTTTTTT
14	TRBV18	many	TRBJ1-1	.	CASSPWTSGPEAFF	TGTGCCAGCTCACCATGGACGTCGGGGCCTGAAGCTTTCTTT
14	TRBV6-2/TRBV6-3	.	TRBJ1-2	TRBD1	CASKEDRGNYGYTF	TGTGCCAGCAAAGAGGACAGGGGTAACTATGGCTACACCTTC
15	TRBV4-1	.	TRBJ1-6	TRBD1	CASSQDRTGRSPLHF	TGCGCCAGCAGCCAAGATCGGACAGGGCGCTCACCCCTCCACTTT
17	TRBV5-1	.	TRBJ1-3	TRBD1	CASSEGTTGLSGNTIYF	TGCGCCAGCAGCGAAGGAACGACAGGGCTCTCTGGAAACACCATATATTTT
13	TRBV12-3/TRBV12-4	many	TRBJ1-2	TRBD1	CASGTGAYYGYTF	TGTGCCAGCGGGACAGGGGCTTACTATGGCTACACCTTC
19	TRBV12-3/TRBV12-4	.	TRBJ2-6	TRBD1	CTCSLNQGAQGSGANVLTF	TGTACCTGCAGTCTGAACCAGGGGGCGCAAGGCTCTGGGGCCAACGTCCTGACTTTC
15	TRBV20-1	many	TRBJ2-7	TRBD2	CSATESGLPGGEQYF	TGCAGTGCTACAGAATCGGGACTACCCGGGGGCGAGCAGTACTTC
16	TRBV9	few	TRBJ2-1	.	CASSVYRLGSYNEQFF	TGTGCCAGCAGCGTCTACCGACTGGGTTCCTACAATGAGCAGTTCTTC
12	TRBV20-1	few	TRBJ2-7	.	CSAPAEGYEQYF	TGCAGTGCGCCCGCTGAGGGCTACGAGCAGTACTTC
13	TRBV7-2	.	TRBJ2-3	.	CASSLPVLDTQYF	TGTGCCAGCAGCCTCCCCGTGCTAGATACGCAGTATTTT
13	TRBV4-1	.	TRBJ2-3	.	CASSRDLGDTQYF	TGCGCCAGCAGCCGAGATTTGGGGGATACGCAGTATTTT
16	TRBV10-3	few	TRBJ2-6	TRBD1	CAISEGGETGANVLTF	TGTGCCATCAGTGAAGGGGGCGAAACTGGGGCCAACGTCCTGACTTTC
15	TRBV19	few	TRBJ2-1	.	CASSLISAGYNEQFF	TGTGCCAGTAGTCTAATTAGTGCGGGTTACAATGAGCAGTTCTTC
14	TRBV20-1	many	TRBJ2-3	TRBD1	CSARQIQGTDTQYF	TGCAGTGCTAGACAAATACAGGGGACAGATACGCAGTATTTT
15	TRBV6-1	many	TRBJ1-2	TRBD1	CASTLTGGGLVGYTF	TGTGCCAGCACCTTGACAGGGGGCGGTTTGGTTGGCTACACCTTC
14	TRBV20-1	few	TRBJ2-5	TRBD1	CSAHGTVLSEAQYF	TGCAGTGCACACGGGACAGTCTTATCCGAGGCCCAGTACTTC
14	TRBV6-1	.	TRBJ1-3	.	CASNLDSSGNTIYF	TGTGCCAGCAACTTGGACAGCTCTGGAAACACCATATATTTT
14	TRBV10-3	many	TRBJ1-5	.	CAISEAGSNQPQHF	TGTGCCATCAGTGAAGCCGGGAGCAATCAGCCCCAGCATTTT
14	TRBV12-3/TRBV12-4	.	TRBJ2-3	.	CASSTAGSTDTQYF	TGTGCCAGCAGTACCGCGGGTAGCACAGATACGCAGTATTTT
14	TRBV28	many	TRBJ1-2	.	CASSFGPALGGYTF	TGTGCCAGCAGTTTCGGACCGGCATTGGGTGGCTACACCTTC